One T cell receptor beta chain is described in this entry. With 2 bases clipped from V and 2 bases from J, the junction kept 8 bases outside the gene matches. From germline, CDR1 is MRHNA and CDR2 SNTAGT. There are 16 residues in the CDR3. The sample originates from a study of CD8 T cells in Susac syndrome. RNA was extracted with the RNeasy kit, and a quantity of roughly 0.5 to 1 ug was reverse transcribed using random hexamers. From the immunoSEQ multiplex PCR reads, TCRdb called clonotypes with MiXCR, one entry per CDR3 protein. The sample includes about 150,000 distinct CDR3 sequences, about 95% of them seen just once. Sequencing targeted TCR beta in blood CD8+ and CD4+ T cells.

The sequenced sample consisted of CD4+ T cells from PBMCs. The chain employs TRBV6-4 and TRBJ1-1; 7 positions match TRBD1. This clonotype originated in a human donor with multiple sclerosis. CDR3 sequence (DNA): TGTGCCAGCAGTGACCCGCGGACAGGAGAAAACACTGAAGCTTTCTTT. Its translation is CASSDPRTGENTEAFF.